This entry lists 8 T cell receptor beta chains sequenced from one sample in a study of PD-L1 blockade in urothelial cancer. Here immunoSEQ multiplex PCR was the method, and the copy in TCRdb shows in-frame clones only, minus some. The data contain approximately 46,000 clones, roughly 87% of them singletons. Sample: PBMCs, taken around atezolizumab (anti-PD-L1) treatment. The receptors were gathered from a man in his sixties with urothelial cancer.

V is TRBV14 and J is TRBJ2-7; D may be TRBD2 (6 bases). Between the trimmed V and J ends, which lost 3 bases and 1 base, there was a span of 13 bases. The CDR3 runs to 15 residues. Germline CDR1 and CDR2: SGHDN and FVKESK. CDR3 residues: CASSHPAAGSYEQYF. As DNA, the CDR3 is TGTGCCAGCAGCCATCCGGCGGCGGGGTCCTACGAGCAGTACTTC.

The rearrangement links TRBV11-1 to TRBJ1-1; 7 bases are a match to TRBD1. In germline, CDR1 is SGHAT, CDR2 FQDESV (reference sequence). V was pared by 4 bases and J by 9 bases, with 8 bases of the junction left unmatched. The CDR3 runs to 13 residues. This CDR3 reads CASSSDRDRKAFF. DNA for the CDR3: TGTGCCAGCAGCTCCGACAGGGATAGGAAAGCTTTCTTT.

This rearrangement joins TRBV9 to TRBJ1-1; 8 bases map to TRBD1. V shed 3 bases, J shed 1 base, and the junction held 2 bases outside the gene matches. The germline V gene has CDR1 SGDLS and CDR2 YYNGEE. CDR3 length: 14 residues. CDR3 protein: CASSAGQGNTEAFF. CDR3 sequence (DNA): TGTGCCAGCAGCGCAGGACAGGGGAACACTGAAGCTTTCTTT.

The CDR3 DNA sequence: TGTGCCAGCAGCAGGGGACAGGGGAGCACTGAAGCTTTCTTT. Protein: CASSRGQGSTEAFF. The chain employs TRBV7-9 and TRBJ1-1; 10 bases fit TRBD1. Germline V gives CDR1 SEHNR, CDR2 FQNEAQ (reference sequence). The J segment lost 4 bases and the V segment lost 5 bases, leaving 4 bases of the junction unmatched. The CDR3 consists of 14 residues.

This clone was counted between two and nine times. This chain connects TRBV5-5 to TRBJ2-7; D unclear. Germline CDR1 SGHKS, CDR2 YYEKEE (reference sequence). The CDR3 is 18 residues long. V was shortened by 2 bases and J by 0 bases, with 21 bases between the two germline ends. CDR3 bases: TGTGCCAGCAGCTTCACCCCGATGGGCCGACAAAGCTCCTACGAGCAGTACTTC. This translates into CASSFTPMGRQSSYEQYF.

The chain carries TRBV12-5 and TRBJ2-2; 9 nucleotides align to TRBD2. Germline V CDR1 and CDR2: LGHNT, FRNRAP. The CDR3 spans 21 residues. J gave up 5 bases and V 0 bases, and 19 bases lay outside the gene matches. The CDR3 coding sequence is TGTGCTAGTGGTTTGGTACTGGTCCCCGGGCTAGCGGGGTTGAAGACCGGGGAGCTGTTTTTT. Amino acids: CASGLVLVPGLAGLKTGELFF.

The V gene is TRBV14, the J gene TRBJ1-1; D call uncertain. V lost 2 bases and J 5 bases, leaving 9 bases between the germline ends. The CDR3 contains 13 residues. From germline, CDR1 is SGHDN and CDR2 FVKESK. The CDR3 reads CASSQYRRTEAFF. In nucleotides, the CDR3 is TGTGCCAGCAGCCAATACCGGAGGACTGAAGCTTTCTTT.

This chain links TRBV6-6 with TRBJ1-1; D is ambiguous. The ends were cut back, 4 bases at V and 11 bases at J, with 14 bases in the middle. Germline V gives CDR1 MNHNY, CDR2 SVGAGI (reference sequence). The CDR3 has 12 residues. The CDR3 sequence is CASSWIGQEAFF. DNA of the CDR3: TGTGCCAGCAGTTGGATTGGGCAAGAGGCTTTCTTT.